This entry concerns a single T cell receptor (beta chain). This sample was included in a study of control samples from healthy donors and cancer patients. This table comes from immunoSEQ multiplex PCR, and its TCRdb copy is limited to in-frame clones, with some not included. The repertoire consists of under 200,000 clones, with about 94% occurring once and the leading ten covering approximately 8%. The germline V gene has CDR1 LGHNA and CDR2 YSLEER. V was pared by 2 bases and J by 4 bases, with 9 bases between. The CDR3 consists of 13 residues. The chain combines TRBV4-3 with TRBJ2-7, with unresolved D. Sequenced: blood. The receptor was isolated from a middle-aged woman in good health. CDR3 DNA sequence: TGCGCCAGCAGCCAAACTAAGGGTTACGAGCAGTACTTC. As protein: CASSQTKGYEQYF.